This TCR beta chain was sequenced in a study of cytomegalovirus exposure and HLA in healthy donors (dated by TCRdb to 2016 to 2017). Background on the whole study: An earlier analysis of some 500 of the donors reported roughly 300 Gb of sequence data and 120 million or so unique TCR beta sequences from 150 million to 200 million T cells. An early release covering just under 650 HLA-typed donors comprised approximately 290 gigabases of sequencing data and about 90 million unique TCR sequences. Of the 350 to 450 genotyped donors, 80% to 90% were placed in the genetic ancestry cluster associated with self-reported Caucasian donors. The study aimed to test whether signatures of past pathogen exposure could be identified by cataloging public T cell receptors. Using immunosequencing, the study profiled T cell repertoires from roughly 650 subjects and related those repertoires to cytomegalovirus serostatus. Along with the roughly 670-subject first cohort, a separate validation cohort of around 120 different subjects was used. High-throughput TCR immunosequencing, statistical association of individual TCRs with disease status, and machine learning were combined to predict cytomegalovirus infection status. A later analysis re-analyzed previously published TCR beta repertoires from 666 donors and added high-resolution HLA genotyping to study TCR occurrence patterns. Rather than drawing on any new phenotypic data, the later analysis identified candidate immune exposures from TCR beta sequences and the way those sequences occurred across donors. An earlier analysis of approximately 580 of the donors used high-throughput TCR beta sequencing to judge whether each TCR beta V gene segment behaved as functional or pseudogenic. Donor age, sex, ethnicity and CMV serostatus were collected together with the repertoire data. A later genetic analysis used genome-wide SNP genotypes for about 60% of the roughly 670 donors, treating that subset as a discovery cohort. All discovery cohort repertoires had been generated using a single sequencing platform. HLA typing covered class I and class II loci at four-digit resolution. The number of typed donors differed by locus: roughly 629-640 for A, B, C, DRB1 and DQB1; some 540 for DQA1; some 610 for DPA1; and roughly 470 for DPB1. Because of strong linkage in the cohort, four to six DR-DQ haplotypes were treated as single units for association and clustering. On average, roughly 240,000 unique TCR beta nucleotide sequences were sequenced per donor among more than 350 genotyped donors of the cohort, with roughly 18% of those sequences being non-productive.

V has 7 bases trimmed and J has 3 bases trimmed; junction bases matching no gene number 6. CDR1 and CDR2 are drawn from the germline V gene: MNHEY, SVGAGI. The CDR3 sequence holds 13 residues, the cysteine and phenylalanine included. Only CDR3 DNA is held: 39 bases, read in frame from base 1. Points on this clone: Its binding antigen is unknown. Base qualities were left out, and no much larger clone turns up one base away.

Libraries were made using the immunoSEQ multiplex PCR assay. The multiplex PCR relied on a mix of 60 forward primers for TCR Vbeta segments and 13 reverse primers for TCR Jbeta segments. The CDR3 region of rearranged TCR beta genes was amplified from genomic DNA by a multiplex PCR assay. On the Illumina HiSeq System, the amplified TCR beta libraries were sequenced as 87-base-pair reads. The authors processed their data as follows. In a later analysis, some 80 million unique TCR beta chains were counted across the 650 to 750 repertoires, and around 11 million of these chains were shared by at least two donors. To remove PCR and sequencing errors, raw reads were error-corrected and collapsed into unique sequences using a nearest-neighbor algorithm that merged closely related sequences. V, D and J gene segments were assigned by aligning CDR3 sequences to IMGT reference sequences. For a sequence to be retained, a match of at least six nucleotides was required to both a V gene segment and a J gene segment. Rearrangements were classified as productive when the CDR3 lacked stop codons and remained in frame with V and J, and all other rearrangements were classified as non-productive. Following IMGT convention, CDR3 was defined as the stretch from the second conserved V-encoded cysteine to the conserved J-encoded phenylalanine. The earlier analysis of 500 to 650 of the donors excluded any sequence lacking an unambiguous match to a single V gene segment. An earlier analysis of 500 to 600 of the donors classified V segments as functional when productive rearrangements were above 56.7% and as segregating when the standard deviation between donors was above 5%. A statistical classification framework was built for diagnosing cytomegalovirus status from the catalog of TCR beta chain sequences. In a later analysis, TCR nucleotide sequences were compared against IMGT/GENE-DB human TR gene sequences so that V and J genes could be assigned. Using the TCRdist pipeline, a later analysis assigned CDR3 sequences along with most-parsimonious VDJ recombination scenarios. A later analysis defined each TCR beta chain by its CDR3 amino acid sequence plus V-gene family, and excluded reads lacking a unique V-gene family. To address suspected cross-contamination and a sequencing artifact, a later analysis removed roughly 640 highly shared, low-generation-probability nucleotide sequences. In a later analysis, a clonal expansion index for each public chain was calculated from normalized within-repertoire ranks of inferred template counts. A later analysis computed generation probabilities with a VDJ recombination model fitted to out-of-frame rearrangements, and checked the results against IGoR. In a later analysis, TCR-TCR, TCR-HLA and TCR-CMV co-occurrence was scored with hypergeometric tests, and a repertoire-size bias correction was applied to TCR pairs. To estimate false discovery rates, a later analysis permuted the HLA or CMV assignments 20 times. In a later analysis, co-occurring TCRs were grouped using DBSCAN, and TCRdist sequence similarity was added for clustering within HLA-allele-positive subsets. Repertoires with fewer than 30,000 or more than 120,000 public chains were left out of co-occurrence clustering, as were five repertoires with anomalous nucleotide sharing. The clones in this table, taken by TCRdb from immuneACCESS, are in-frame only. Not every clone is retained; where verified, under half of the shortfall comes from an unresolved V gene, and the cause of the rest is unknown. V and J calls and clone size come straight from that table; D and trimming were deduced from the DNA. The sample has over 70,000 clones on record, just under 80% of them singletons. Around 2.5% of the sample belongs to the ten largest clones.

What the study reported, not specific to this receptor: V-gene and J-gene trimming of TCR beta chains was associated with a missense DCLRE1C variant in a later genetic analysis, and the association was replicated in an independent cohort. In a later analysis, several top co-occurrence clusters were reported to appear linked to parvovirus B19, influenza, CMV and Epstein-Barr virus. A later analysis found that HLA-associated TCR beta chains were more clonally expanded and had lower generation probabilities than equally common non-associated chains. A further reported finding was that TCR beta sequences accurately predicted the HLA-A and HLA-B alleles for most subjects in the first cohort. A later analysis associated 16,951 TCR beta sequences with specific HLA alleles at a false discovery rate of 0.05. In a later analysis, TCR association rates were found to vary across HLA loci, with the most associated TCRs seen for DRB1 alleles and the fewest for HLA-C alleles. Cytomegalovirus status was reported to be diagnosed by the classifier with high specificity and sensitivity in both the original and validation cohorts. The only immune exposure information available for the cohort was CMV serostatus. A group of highly shared sequence variants was considered likely to be a technical artifact of the sequencing pipeline. This cohort had only TCR beta chains sequenced, and the lack of alpha or paired-chain data limited which features could be detected. Most TCR sequences were observed very rarely across donors, whereas some public TCRs were present in many individuals. According to the authors, the approach could potentially be generalized to other disease states and immunological phenotypes. Broadly in line with IMGT annotations, most TCR beta V segments showed up in productive rearrangements about 87% or about 30% of the time in an earlier analysis of under 700 of the donors. Seventeen rarely observed V segments, including chromosome 9 orphons, were excluded from the earlier analysis of approximately 500 of the donors because counts were too low. In vitro tests confirmed that three of the cytomegalovirus-associated TCR beta chains recognize cytomegalovirus antigens. Correlated functional status among segregating V segments might be attributable to linkage disequilibrium, but an unknown experimental factor could not be ruled out. Some IMGT-functional V segments, including TRBV6-2 and TRBV6-3, could not be told apart with the 87-base-pair reads, so those segments were excluded. Because some donors lacked HLA typing at each locus, the association tests relied only on the typed subset. Assigning TCR associations to individual alleles was difficult when HLA alleles, especially DR and DQ, strongly co-occurred. According to a later genetic analysis, donors in an Asian-associated ancestry cluster had fewer N-insertions in productive TCRs than the roughly 670-donor mean. According to a later analysis, most CMV-associated TCR beta chains appeared to be HLA-restricted, and the HLA associations seemed to be driven largely by CMV exposure. In the study, approximately 160 TCR beta chains were listed as associated with cytomegalovirus. The presence/absence analyses assumed that sequencing depth was roughly uniform across donors, and that assumption may not be true.

The cohort was made up of about 610 healthy bone marrow donors. At the time of sampling, all cohort members were nominally healthy, though unrecorded immune exposures were likely present. The donor tested CMV seropositive and was one of the 289 seropositive cohort members. Every donor gave a peripheral blood sample, and the peripheral blood mononuclear cells from that sample were used for TCR beta sequencing. Genomic DNA was extracted from the blood cell samples with the Qiagen DNeasy Blood Extraction Kit. Material for sequencing was PBMCs. This TCR came from a male donor in good health and CMV-seropositive. The chain links TRBV6-5 with TRBJ2-7, and 7 junctional nucleotides match TRBD2. The encoded CDR3 is CASMGGHSYEQYF. The base sequence is TGTGCCAGCATGGGAGGGCATAGCTACGAGCAGTACTTC.